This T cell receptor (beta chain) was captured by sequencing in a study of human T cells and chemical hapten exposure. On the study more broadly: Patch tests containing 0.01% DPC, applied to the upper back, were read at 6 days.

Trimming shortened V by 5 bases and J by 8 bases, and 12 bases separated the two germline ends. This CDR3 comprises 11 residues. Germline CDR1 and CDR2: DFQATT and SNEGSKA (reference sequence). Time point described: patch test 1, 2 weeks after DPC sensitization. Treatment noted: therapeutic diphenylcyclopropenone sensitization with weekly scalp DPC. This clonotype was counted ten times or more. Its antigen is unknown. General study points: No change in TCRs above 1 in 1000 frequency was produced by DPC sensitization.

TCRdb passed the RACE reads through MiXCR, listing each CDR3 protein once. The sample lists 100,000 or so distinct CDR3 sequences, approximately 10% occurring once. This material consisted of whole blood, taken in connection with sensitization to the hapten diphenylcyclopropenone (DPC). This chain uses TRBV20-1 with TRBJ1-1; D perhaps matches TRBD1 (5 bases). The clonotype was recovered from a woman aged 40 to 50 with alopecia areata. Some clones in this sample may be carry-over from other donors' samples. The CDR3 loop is CSADGATEAFF. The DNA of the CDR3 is TGCAGTGCTGATGGGGCAACCGAAGCTTTCTTT.